This T cell receptor beta chain was sequenced in a study of CD8 T cells in Susac syndrome. V was cut by 0 bases and J by 8 bases, with 16 bases left in between. This CDR3 spans 15 amino acids. Germline assignment: CDR1 SGHDN and CDR2 FVKESK. With random hexamers, about 0.5 to 1 ug RNA was reverse transcribed. MiXCR was run by TCRdb on the immunoSEQ multiplex PCR reads, yielding one entry per CDR3 protein. The sample holds under 200,000 distinct CDR3 sequences, around 94% seen once. The rearrangement joins TRBV14 to TRBJ1-2; unclear D gene. Source material: CD4+ T cells from PBMCs. The TCR sequence derives from a human donor with Susac syndrome. The CDR3 DNA sequence: TGTGCCAGCAGCCAAGATCGAGGGTCAGGCAGCGGCTACACCTTC. This sequence encodes CASSQDRGSGSGYTF.